This T cell receptor beta chain stems from a study of cytomegalovirus exposure and HLA in healthy donors. Study-level points and caveats: In a later analysis, specific HLA alleles were associated with around 17,000 TCR beta sequences at a 0.05 false discovery rate.

It was with 60 Vbeta and 13 Jbeta primers that the PCR ran. Measured with immunoSEQ multiplex PCR; TCRdb has only the in-frame clones, and not every one. The top ten clones hold 2.9% of a sample with more than 120,000 clones, around 80% of them seen once. Germline loops: CDR1 LNHDA, CDR2 SQIVND (reference sequence). CDR3 length: 17 amino acids. With 6 bases clipped from V and 6 bases from J, the junction kept 14 bases outside the gene matches. This clone showed up just a few times. Its antigen is currently unknown. The sequence was collected from a woman in her 30s in good health and CMV-seronegative. Sequenced sample: PBMCs. The V and J genes are TRBV19 and TRBJ1-5; 10 nucleotides align to TRBD1. The CDR3 bases are TGTGCCAGTAGGAGGGGGCCCGGACAGGGGGGAGGTCAGCCCCAGCATTTT. Its translation: CASRRGPGQGGGQPQHF.